These T cell receptor beta chains were read from a single sample in a study of blood T cell repertoires in COVID-19. Sequencing used immunoSEQ multiplex PCR; TCRdb keeps in-frame clones, though not all of them. Found here are 25,000 to 30,000 clones, roughly 87% of them singletons; the top ten hold roughly 15%. Sample: peripheral blood. All receptors come from a human donor in a cohort sampled during active COVID-19. The CDR3 runs from the conserved cysteine through the conserved F or W. The order of the fields is D gene, V gene, clone size, J gene, CDR3 protein, CDR3 DNA. D genes are given only for firm matches. Size is omitted from some rows. Given values are once, few, many or a class for expanded clones.

NA	TRBV19	NA	TRBJ1-2	CASSIDLKQRDGYTF	TGTGCCAGTAGTATAGATCTAAAACAGAGAGATGGCTACACCTTC
NA	TRBV5-1	NA	TRBJ1-4	CASSQNAGWTDNEKLFF	TGCGCCAGCAGTCAAAACGCAGGGTGGACCGACAATGAAAAACTGTTTTTT
NA	TRBV6-5	few	TRBJ1-5	CASSYSTDGGPQHF	TGTGCCAGCAGTTACTCGACGGACGGGGGACCCCAGCATTTT
TRBD1	TRBV5-1	NA	TRBJ1-2	CASSLTGGNYGYTF	TGCGCCAGCAGCTTGACAGGGGGTAACTATGGCTACACCTTC
TRBD1	TRBV15	NA	TRBJ2-5	CATSFGTGIDGETQYF	TGTGCCACCAGCTTCGGGACAGGGATAGACGGGGAGACCCAGTACTTC
TRBD2	TRBV7-2	NA	TRBJ2-2	CASSLIAGVITGELFF	TGTGCCAGCAGCCTCATAGCGGGAGTGATCACCGGGGAGCTGTTTTTT
TRBD1	TRBV11-2	NA	TRBJ2-3	CASRGGTGTTDTQYF	TGTGCCAGCAGGGGAGGGACAGGGACCACAGATACGCAGTATTTT
TRBD1	TRBV2	few	TRBJ1-1	CASIGDSDTEAFF	TGTGCCAGCATCGGGGACAGTGACACTGAAGCTTTCTTT
NA	TRBV4-3	NA	TRBJ2-3	CASSQESGIMQYF	TGCGCCAGCAGCCAAGAGAGCGGTATAATGCAGTATTTT
TRBD1	TRBV18	NA	TRBJ2-1	CASSPDRVVNEQFF	TGTGCCAGCTCACCGGACAGGGTAGTAAATGAGCAGTTCTTC
TRBD2	TRBV7-3	NA	TRBJ2-1	CASSLNPSGGASNEQFF	TGTGCCAGCAGCTTAAATCCTAGCGGGGGGGCTAGCAATGAGCAGTTCTTC
TRBD1	TRBV27	NA	TRBJ2-7	CASSLWAGGGEQYF	TGTGCCAGCAGTTTATGGGCAGGGGGTGGCGAGCAGTACTTC
TRBD2	TRBV10-2	NA	TRBJ2-5	CASSEGAGGRETQYF	TGCGCCAGCAGTGAAGGAGCGGGGGGGCGAGAGACCCAGTACTTC
NA	TRBV11-2	NA	TRBJ1-2	CASSPGLLYGYTF	TGTGCCAGCAGCCCAGGGCTACTGTATGGCTACACCTTC
TRBD1	TRBV10-3	NA	TRBJ1-5	CAISLDRGNQPQHF	TGTGCCATCAGTTTGGACAGGGGCAATCAGCCCCAGCATTTT
TRBD1	TRBV19	once	TRBJ1-5	CASSMTGTGGNQPQHF	TGTGCCAGTAGTATGACAGGGACGGGCGGCAATCAGCCCCAGCATTTT
TRBD1	TRBV6-2/TRBV6-3	NA	TRBJ1-5	CASSAGQGARGNQPQHF	TGTGCCAGCAGTGCGGGACAGGGGGCGCGCGGCAATCAGCCCCAGCATTTT
NA	TRBV18	NA	TRBJ2-5	CASSGAGGQKETQYF	TGTGCCAGCTCAGGGGCCGGGGGTCAAAAAGAGACCCAGTACTTC
TRBD1	TRBV12-3/TRBV12-4	NA	TRBJ1-5	CASSQGFTQPQHF	TGTGCCAGCTCACAGGGGTTTACTCAGCCCCAGCATTTT
TRBD2	TRBV6-5	NA	TRBJ2-3	CASQTSGGPDTQYF	TGTGCCAGCCAGACTAGCGGGGGACCAGATACGCAGTATTTT
TRBD1	TRBV6-5	NA	TRBJ1-2	CASRTRTGGIYGYTF	TGTGCCAGCAGGACACGGACAGGTGGGATCTATGGCTACACCTTC
NA	TRBV6-5	NA	TRBJ2-1	CASSWGRRPSANEQFF	TGTGCCAGCAGTTGGGGTCGGCGGCCTAGCGCCAATGAGCAGTTCTTC
TRBD1	TRBV7-3	once	TRBJ2-3	CASSPRRRGTGDTQYF	TGTGCCAGCAGCCCCCGGAGACGAGGGACAGGGGATACGCAGTATTTT